This TCR beta chain was captured by sequencing in a study of blood T cell repertoires in COVID-19. Study-wide context: Donors in the United States, Italy and Spain gave samples during acute or convalescent COVID-19. PBMCs, B-cell-depleted T cells, or T cells provided the cDNA or gDNA that made up the material.

Trimming cost V 2 bases and J 9 bases; bases outside gene matches: 16. The germline V gene has CDR1 WSHSY and CDR2 SAAADI. The CDR3 has 17 amino acids. How the authors handled the data: Amplification from reference gene primers served as the basis for estimated nucleated cell counts. The data were produced by immunoSEQ multiplex PCR, yet TCRdb's version contains in-frame clones alone and is incomplete. The V and J calls and clone size come from that table; D and trimming were worked out from the DNA. The repertoire consists of about 100,000 clones, with over 75% occurring once and the leading ten covering around a fifth.

V is TRBV10-2 and J is TRBJ1-5; 7 nucleotides agree with TRBD1. Specimen: peripheral blood. The TCR comes from a man between 65 and 85 years old with active or convalescent COVID-19. The CDR3 DNA follows: TGCGCCAGCAGTGAGGGGACCGGACAGGCGACTTTGAGGCCCCAGCATTTT. Protein sequence: CASSEGTGQATLRPQHF.